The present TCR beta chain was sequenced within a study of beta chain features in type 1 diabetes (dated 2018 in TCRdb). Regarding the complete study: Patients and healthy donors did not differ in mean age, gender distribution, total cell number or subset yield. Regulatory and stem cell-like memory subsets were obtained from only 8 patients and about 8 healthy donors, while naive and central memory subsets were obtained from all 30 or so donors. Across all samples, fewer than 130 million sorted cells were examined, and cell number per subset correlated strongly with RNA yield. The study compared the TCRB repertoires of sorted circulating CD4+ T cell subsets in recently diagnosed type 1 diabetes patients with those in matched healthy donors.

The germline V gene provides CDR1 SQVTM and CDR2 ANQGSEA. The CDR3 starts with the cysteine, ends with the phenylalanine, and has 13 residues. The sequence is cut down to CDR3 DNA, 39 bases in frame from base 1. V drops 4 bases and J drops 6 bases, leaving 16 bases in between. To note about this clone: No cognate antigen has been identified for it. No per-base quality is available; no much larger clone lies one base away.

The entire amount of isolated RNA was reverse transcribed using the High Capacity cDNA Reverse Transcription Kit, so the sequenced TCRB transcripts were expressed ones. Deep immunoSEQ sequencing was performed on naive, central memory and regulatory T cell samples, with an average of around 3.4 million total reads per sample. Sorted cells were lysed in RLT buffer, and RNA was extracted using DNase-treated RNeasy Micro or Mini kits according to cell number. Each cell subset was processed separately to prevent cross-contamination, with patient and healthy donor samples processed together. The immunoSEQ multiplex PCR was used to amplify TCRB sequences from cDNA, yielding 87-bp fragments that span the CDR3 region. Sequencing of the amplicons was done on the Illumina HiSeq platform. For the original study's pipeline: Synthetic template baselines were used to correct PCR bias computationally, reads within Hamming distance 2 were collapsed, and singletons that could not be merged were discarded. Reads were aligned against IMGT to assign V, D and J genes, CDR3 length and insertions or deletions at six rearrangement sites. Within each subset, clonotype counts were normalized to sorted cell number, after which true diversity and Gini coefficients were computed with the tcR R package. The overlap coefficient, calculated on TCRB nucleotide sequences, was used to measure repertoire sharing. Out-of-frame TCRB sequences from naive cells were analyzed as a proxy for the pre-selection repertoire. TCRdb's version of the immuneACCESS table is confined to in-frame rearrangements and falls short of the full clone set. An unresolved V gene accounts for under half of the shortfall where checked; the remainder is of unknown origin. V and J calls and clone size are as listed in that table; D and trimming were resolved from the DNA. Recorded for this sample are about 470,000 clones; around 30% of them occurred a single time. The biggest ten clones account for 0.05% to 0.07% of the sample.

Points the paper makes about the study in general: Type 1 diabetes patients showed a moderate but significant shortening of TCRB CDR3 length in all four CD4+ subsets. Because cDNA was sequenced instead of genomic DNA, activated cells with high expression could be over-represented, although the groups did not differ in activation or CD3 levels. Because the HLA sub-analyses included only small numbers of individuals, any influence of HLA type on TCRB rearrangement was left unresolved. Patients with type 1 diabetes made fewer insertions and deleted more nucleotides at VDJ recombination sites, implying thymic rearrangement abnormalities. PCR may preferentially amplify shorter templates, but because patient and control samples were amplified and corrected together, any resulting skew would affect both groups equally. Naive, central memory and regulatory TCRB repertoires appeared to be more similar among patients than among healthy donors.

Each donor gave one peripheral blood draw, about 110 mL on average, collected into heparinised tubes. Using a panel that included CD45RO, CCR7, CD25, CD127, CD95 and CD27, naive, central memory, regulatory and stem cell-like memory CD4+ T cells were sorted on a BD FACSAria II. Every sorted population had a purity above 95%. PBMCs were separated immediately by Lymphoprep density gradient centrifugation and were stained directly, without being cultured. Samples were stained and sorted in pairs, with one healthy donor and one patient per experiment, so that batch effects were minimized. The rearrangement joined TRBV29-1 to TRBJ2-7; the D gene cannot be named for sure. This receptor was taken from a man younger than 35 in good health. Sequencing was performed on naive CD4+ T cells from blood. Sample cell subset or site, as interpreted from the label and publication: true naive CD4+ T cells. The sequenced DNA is TGCAGCGTTGGAATCGGGCATTCGGGCGAGCAGTACTTC. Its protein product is CSVGIGHSGEQYF.